Here is one T cell receptor beta chain with its context. Authors' processing steps: Amplification from reference gene primers served as the basis for estimated nucleated cell counts. Produced via immunoSEQ multiplex PCR; TCRdb's table is partial and in-frame only. D and trimming were read from the DNA, whereas the V and J calls and clone size are those reported in that table. Of roughly 140,000 clones in the sample, around four fifths are singletons; the top ten hold nearly 3%. The data were taken from a study of blood T cell repertoires in COVID-19. Across the whole study: From the United States, Italy and Spain came samples of acute and convalescent COVID-19. The analysed material was cDNA or gDNA that came from T cells, B-cell-depleted T cells, or PBMCs.

The CDR3 length is 16 residues. Germline CDR1 is LGHDT and CDR2 is YNNKEL (reference sequence). Trimming stripped 4 bases from V and 1 base from J, with 16 bases between. The source is a woman aged 40-49 years with active or convalescent COVID-19. Sequenced: peripheral blood. The chain couples TRBV3-1 (or the pseudogene TRBV3-2) to TRBJ1-2; D unresolved. The DNA of the CDR3 is TGTGCCAGCAGCCTCCTCCGGACTGCTCATAACTATGGCTACACCTTC. Its translation is CASSLLRTAHNYGYTF.